This T cell receptor beta chain was sequenced for a study of T cells in Graves' hyperthyroidism and ophthalmopathy. This sample holds PBMCs from roughly 10 ml fresh peripheral blood. The sample holds a few counts of this clonotype. Authors of the study amplified TCR beta CDR3 regions from RNA transcripts. First-round RT-PCR targeting the TCR CDR3 was performed with the HTBI primer set. One entry per CDR3 protein results from TCRdb running MiXCR on the multiplex PCR reads. The data show around 500,000 distinct CDR3 sequences, approximately 14% seen once. The CDR3 covers 13 residues. The V gene lost 0 bases and the J gene lost 3 bases, with 6 bases spanning the gap. Germline assignment: CDR1 SGHDT and CDR2 YYEEEE.

The TCR comes from a woman between 18 and 29 years old with Graves' hyperthyroidism. V is TRBV5-6 and J is TRBJ1-2, with a weak D call TRBD1 (5 bases). Sequenced: blood. This chain's CDR3 is CASSLVQDYGYTF. CDR3 coding DNA: TGTGCCAGCAGCTTGGTACAGGACTATGGCTACACCTTC.